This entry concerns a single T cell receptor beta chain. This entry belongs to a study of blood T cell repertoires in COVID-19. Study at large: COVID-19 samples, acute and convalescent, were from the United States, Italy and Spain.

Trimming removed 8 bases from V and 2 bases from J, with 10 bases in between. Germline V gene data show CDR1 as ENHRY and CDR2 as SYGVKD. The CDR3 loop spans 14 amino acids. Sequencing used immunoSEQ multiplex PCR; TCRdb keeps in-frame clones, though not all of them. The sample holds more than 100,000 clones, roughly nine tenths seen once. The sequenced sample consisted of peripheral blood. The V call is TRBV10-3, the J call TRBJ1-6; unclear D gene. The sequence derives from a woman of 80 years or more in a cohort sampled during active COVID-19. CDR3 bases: TGTGCCATCGGTCGGGAGACCTATAATTCACCCCTCCACTTT. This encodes CAIGRETYNSPLHF.